Following are 25 T cell receptor beta chains from one sample sequenced in a study of shared clonotypes between healthy human individuals. Libraries were prepared by immunoSEQ multiplex PCR; TCRdb keeps only in-frame clonotypes and omits some of them. The sample lists more than 1 million clones, 75% to 85% occurring once. The sequenced sample was memory CD4+ T cells from PBMCs. Subset given: CD45RA-negative fraction. The receptor set was obtained from a man between 18 and 29 years old in good health. Some clones in this sample may be carry-over from other donors' samples.

The J gene is TRBJ2-5, the V gene TRBV18; a weak D match, TRBD2 (6 bases). The germline V gene has CDR1 KGHSH and CDR2 LQKENI. The germline V and J ends were trimmed by 3 bases and 7 bases, with 12 bases remaining between them. The CDR3 has 13 residues. This CDR3 is CASSPEGSATQYF. CDR3 DNA: TGTGCCAGCTCACCGGAGGGGTCGGCGACCCAGTACTTC. The full variable domain, with the rest looked up from reference TRBV18 and TRBJ2-5, is NAGVMQNPRHLVRRRGQEARLRCSPMKGHSHVYWYRQLPEEGLKFMVYLQKENIIDESGMPKERFSAEFPKEGPSILRIQQVVRGDSAAYFCASSPEGSATQYFGPGTRLLVL.

The chain combines TRBV11-1 with TRBJ2-2; the match to TRBD2 covers 13 bases. CDR1 is SGHAT, CDR2 FQDESV, per germline (reference sequence). This CDR3 is built from 15 residues. V shed 5 bases, J shed 8 bases, and the junction held 5 bases outside the gene matches. In DNA form, the CDR3 reads TGTGCCAGCAGCGCACTAGCGGGAGGGGCTGGGGAGCTGTTTTTT. Its translation: CASSALAGGAGELFF.

The chain recombines TRBV28 with TRBJ1-1, with D tentatively TRBD1 (6 bases). The CDR3 runs to 12 residues. Germline V gene sequence: CDR1 MDHEN, CDR2 SYDVKM. The germline V and J ends were trimmed by 8 bases and 8 bases, with 15 bases remaining between them. Here the CDR3 DNA reads TGTGCCAGCCACCTCCGTGGGACAGAAGCTTTCTTT. Its protein product is CASHLRGTEAFF.

This clone was seen ten or more times. This chain links TRBV29-1 with TRBJ2-3, with 10 bases matching TRBD1. The CDR3 consists of 14 residues. Trimming removed 7 bases from V and 3 bases from J; junction bases left unmatched: 7. Germline assignment: CDR1 SQVTM and CDR2 ANQGSEA. The CDR3 DNA sequence: TGCAGCGCCTGGGGACAGGGGTGGACAGATACGCAGTATTTT. As protein: CSAWGQGWTDTQYF.

The rearrangement links TRBV7-3 to TRBJ2-1, with D tentatively TRBD2 (6 bases). Trimming cost V 1 base and J 6 bases, with 7 bases left between them. In germline, CDR1 is SGHTA, CDR2 FQGTGA. This CDR3 has 13 amino acids. DNA for the CDR3: TGTGCCAGCAGCTTAATGGGGGGCAATGAGCAGTTCTTC. Its protein is CASSLMGGNEQFF.

The chain employs TRBV5-8 and TRBJ1-5; 9 bases fit TRBD1. The CDR3 contains 19 residues. The junction had 16 bases not matched to a gene; V was cut back by 5 bases and J by 1 base. CDR1 is SGHTS and CDR2 is YDEGEE in the germline V gene. CDR3 amino acids: CASRHLRGTGLGSNQPQHF. CDR3 nucleotide sequence: TGTGCCAGCAGACATCTGCGCGGGACAGGGTTGGGAAGCAATCAGCCCCAGCATTTT.

The chain joins TRBV5-4 to TRBJ1-2; 8 nucleotides match TRBD1. CDR3 length equals 14 residues. CDR1 is SGHNT, CDR2 YYREEE, per germline (reference sequence). V was clipped by 5 bases and J by 4 bases; unmatched bases: 7. The CDR3 loop is CASSSGGESYGYTF. CDR3 sequence (DNA): TGTGCCAGCAGTTCAGGGGGCGAGAGCTATGGCTACACCTTC.

This clone was counted ten times or more. This chain uses TRBV10-3 with TRBJ1-1; the D gene is possibly TRBD1 (6 bases). CDR1 and CDR2 (germline): ENHRY, SYGVKD. V shed 10 bases and J shed 0 bases, with 24 bases lying between them. This CDR3 is built from 17 residues. CDR3 DNA: TGTGCCACCCTCGATAGAGGGGGAGGAACGATGAACACTGAAGCTTTCTTT. Translating it yields CATLDRGGGTMNTEAFF.

This clone was detected only a few times. The chain joins TRBV11-3 to TRBJ2-1; D is unresolved. Germline loops: CDR1 SGHNT, CDR2 YENEEA. This CDR3 contains 15 residues. V was cut by 5 bases and J by 9 bases, with 20 bases left in between. CDR3 nucleotide sequence: TGTGCCAGCAGCCCGGCCCTTGTAGGTGGCGGTGAGCAGTTCTTC. Its translation is CASSPALVGGGEQFF.

CDR3 region: CASIKTGSSLEQYF. The CDR3 DNA is TGTGCCAGCATCAAGACAGGGTCTTCTCTCGAGCAGTACTTC. The chain couples TRBV6-6 to TRBJ2-7, with 7 bases that match TRBD1. CDR1 is MNHNY, CDR2 SVGAGI, per germline (reference sequence). The CDR3 covers 14 residues. V was pared by 7 bases and J by 6 bases, with 12 bases of the junction left unmatched.

This clone was recorded once. This chain connects TRBV5-1 to TRBJ2-1; maybe TRBD2 (6 bases). Germline CDR1 is SGHRS and CDR2 is YFSETQ. The CDR3 runs 16 residues. The V gene lost 2 bases and the J gene lost 7 bases, with 19 bases spanning the gap. The CDR3 nucleotides are TGCGCCAGCAGCTTAAAATTTAGCGGAACTGGAAATGAGCAGTTCTTC. It yields the protein CASSLKFSGTGNEQFF.

This clone has a handful of counts. The rearrangement uses TRBV6-5 and TRBJ2-2; the match to TRBD2 covers 15 bases. With 4 bases clipped from V and 7 bases from J, the junction kept 4 bases outside the gene matches. This CDR3 spans 16 amino acids. Germline loops: CDR1 MNHEY, CDR2 SVGAGI. This chain's CDR3 is CASSWGLAGGGGELFF. CDR3 DNA sequence: TGTGCCAGCAGTTGGGGACTAGCGGGAGGTGGCGGGGAGCTGTTTTTT.

The rearrangement joins TRBV9 to TRBJ2-3, with D possibly matching TRBD2 (6 bases). CDR1 and CDR2 (germline): SGDLS, YYNGEE. This CDR3 is built from 16 residues. The V end was cut by 4 bases, the J end by 4 bases, with 19 bases between. CDR3 residues: CASSPTLSWGADTQYF. CDR3 coding DNA: TGTGCCAGCAGCCCCACCTTAAGCTGGGGGGCAGATACGCAGTATTTT.

The gene calls are TRBV5-1 and TRBJ2-7, with 7 nucleotides matching TRBD1. The J segment lost 4 bases and the V segment lost 4 bases, leaving 11 bases of the junction unmatched. Germline V gene lookup returns CDR1 SGHRS and CDR2 YFSETQ. CDR3 length: 15 amino acids. The CDR3, as DNA: TGCGCCAGCAGCGTGGATCAGGGGGTGTCGTACGAGCAGTACTTC. Its protein product is CASSVDQGVSYEQYF.

This chain links TRBV6-5 with TRBJ1-1; D is possibly TRBD1 (6 bases). The germline V gene encodes CDR1 MNHEY and CDR2 SVGAGI. The V end lost 7 bases, the J end lost 1 base, and 13 bases lay between the germline ends. The length of the CDR3 is 14 residues. The CDR3 region has the DNA TGTGCCAGCACTAGGACAGCCCAGAACACTGAAGCTTTCTTT. Translating gives CASTRTAQNTEAFF.

On this clone: The sample has other DNA sequences that encode this CDR3 too. CDR3: CASSFQRGQETQYF. The DNA of the CDR3 is TGTGCCAGCAGCTTTCAGCGGGGGCAAGAGACCCAGTACTTC. V usage is TRBV7-2 and J usage is TRBJ2-5, with 8 positions matching TRBD2. CDR3 size: 14 residues. CDR1 and CDR2 from the germline V gene are SGHTA and FQGNSA. V shed 3 bases, J shed 2 bases, and the junction held 2 bases outside the gene matches.

This rearrangement joins TRBV14 to TRBJ2-3; D perhaps matches TRBD2 (6 bases). This CDR3 contains 11 residues. Germline lookup yields CDR1 SGHDN and CDR2 FVKESK. The V gene lost 2 bases and the J gene lost 10 bases, with 7 bases spanning the gap. The CDR3 sequence is CASSQRGSQYF. As DNA, the CDR3 is TGTGCCAGCAGCCAACGGGGGTCGCAGTATTTT.

The chain combines TRBV7-9 with TRBJ2-7; D possibly corresponds to TRBD2 (5 bases). The germline CDR1 and CDR2 sequences are SEHNR and FQNEAQ (reference sequence). CDR3 length: 12 amino acids. Trimming stripped 5 bases from V and 3 bases from J, with 8 bases between. The CDR3, as DNA: TGTGCCAGCAGCGCGGACTTCTACGAGCAGTACTTC. Translated: CASSADFYEQYF.

This rearrangement joins TRBV27 to TRBJ2-5; D gene uncertain. V was cut by 1 base and J by 5 bases, with 17 bases left in between. The CDR3 consists of 16 residues. Germline V gives CDR1 MNHEY, CDR2 SMNVEV (reference sequence). CDR3: CASSLLGAVGHETQYF. CDR3 sequence (DNA): TGTGCCAGCAGTTTATTAGGCGCGGTAGGGCACGAGACCCAGTACTTC.

The chain recombines TRBV20-1 with TRBJ2-5, with D hard to call. CDR1 is DFQATT and CDR2 is SNEGSKA in the germline V gene (reference sequence). The CDR3 length is 11 residues. V gave up 7 bases and J gave up 5 bases, with 11 bases separating them. Here the CDR3 reads CSVGARETQYF. CDR3 DNA: TGCAGTGTTGGCGCTCGGGAGACCCAGTACTTC.

This chain links TRBV7-9 with TRBJ1-2; D is perhaps TRBD1 (6 bases). The CDR3 contains 13 residues. Germline V gene data show CDR1 as SEHNR and CDR2 as FQNEAQ (reference sequence). The V end lost 2 bases, the J end lost 7 bases, and 11 bases lay between the germline ends. The CDR3 protein is CASSLMAGAGYTF. DNA of the CDR3: TGTGCCAGCAGCTTAATGGCAGGGGCTGGCTACACCTTC.

This chain connects TRBV7-3 to TRBJ2-3; D might be TRBD2 (5 bases). Germline CDR1 SGHTA, CDR2 FQGTGA. The V end lost 2 bases, the J end lost 7 bases, and 10 bases lay between the germline ends. This CDR3 region has 13 residues. The CDR3 coding sequence is TGTGCCAGCAGCTTATATGGGAGTAATACGCAGTATTTT. Translation gives CASSLYGSNTQYF.

V and J are TRBV6-1 and TRBJ2-2; no definite D call. Trimming took off 4 bases at V and 3 bases at J, with 12 bases between the two ends. The CDR3 contains 15 residues. The V gene's germline CDR1 is MNHNS and CDR2 SASEGT. The CDR3 nucleotides read TGTGCCAGCAGTGTGTTCGATCAGGACACCGGGGAGCTGTTTTTT. Its translation is CASSVFDQDTGELFF.

This CDR3 is CASSSQVGGAYEQYF. For the CDR3, the DNA is TGTGCCAGCAGTTCCCAGGTGGGGGGCGCGTACGAGCAGTACTTC. J is TRBJ2-7 and V is TRBV28; D might be TRBD1 or TRBD2, each matching 6 bases. CDR3 length equals 15 residues. V gave up 4 bases and J gave up 4 bases, with 17 bases separating them. The germline CDR1 and CDR2 sequences are MDHEN and SYDVKM.

The V call is TRBV5-1, the J call TRBJ2-5; 7 bases fit TRBD2. This CDR3 contains 15 residues. V was pared by 2 bases and J by 5 bases, with 9 bases of the junction left unmatched. CDR1 is SGHRS and CDR2 is YFSETQ in the germline V gene. CDR3: CASSFGPGGGETQYF. In DNA form, the CDR3 reads TGCGCCAGCAGCTTTGGGCCGGGAGGAGGGGAGACCCAGTACTTC.